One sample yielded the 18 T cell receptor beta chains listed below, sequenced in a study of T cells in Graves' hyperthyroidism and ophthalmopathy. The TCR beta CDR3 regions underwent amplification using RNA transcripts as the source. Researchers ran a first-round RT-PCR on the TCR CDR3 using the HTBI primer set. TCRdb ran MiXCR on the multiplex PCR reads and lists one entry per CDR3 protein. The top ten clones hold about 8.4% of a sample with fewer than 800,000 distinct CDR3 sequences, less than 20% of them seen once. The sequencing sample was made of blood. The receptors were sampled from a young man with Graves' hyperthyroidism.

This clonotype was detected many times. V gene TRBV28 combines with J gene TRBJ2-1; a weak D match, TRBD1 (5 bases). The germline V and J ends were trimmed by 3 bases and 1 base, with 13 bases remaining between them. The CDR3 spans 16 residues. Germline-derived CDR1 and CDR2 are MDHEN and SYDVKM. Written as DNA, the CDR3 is TGTGCCAGCAGTTTCATAGGGGTCCTGTCCTACAATGAGCAGTTCTTC. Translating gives CASSFIGVLSYNEQFF.

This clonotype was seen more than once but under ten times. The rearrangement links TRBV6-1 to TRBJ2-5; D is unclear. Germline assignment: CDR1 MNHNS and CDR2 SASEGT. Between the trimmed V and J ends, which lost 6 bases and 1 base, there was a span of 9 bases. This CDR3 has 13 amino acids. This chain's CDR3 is CASSQWTQETQYF. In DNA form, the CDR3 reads TGTGCCAGCAGCCAATGGACCCAAGAGACCCAGTACTTC.

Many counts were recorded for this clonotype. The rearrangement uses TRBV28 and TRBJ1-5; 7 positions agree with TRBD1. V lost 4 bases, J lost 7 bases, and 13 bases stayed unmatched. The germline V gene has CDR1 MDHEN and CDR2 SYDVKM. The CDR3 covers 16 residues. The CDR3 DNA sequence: TGTGCCAGCAGTTCGCCGAGGACAGGCTCTGGGCAGCCCCAGCATTTT. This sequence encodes CASSSPRTGSGQPQHF.

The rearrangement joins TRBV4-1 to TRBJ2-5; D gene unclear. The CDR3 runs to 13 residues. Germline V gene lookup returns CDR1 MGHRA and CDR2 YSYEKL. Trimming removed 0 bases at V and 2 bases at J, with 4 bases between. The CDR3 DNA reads TGCGCCAGCAGCCAAGACGAACAAGAGACCCAGTACTTC. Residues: CASSQDEQETQYF.

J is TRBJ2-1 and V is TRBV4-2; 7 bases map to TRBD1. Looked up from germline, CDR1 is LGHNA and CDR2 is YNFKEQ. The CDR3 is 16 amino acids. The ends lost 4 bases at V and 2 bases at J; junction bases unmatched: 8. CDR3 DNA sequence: TGTGCCAGCAGCCGGAATTCCGGGACAGCCTACAATGAGCAGTTCTTC. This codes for CASSRNSGTAYNEQFF.

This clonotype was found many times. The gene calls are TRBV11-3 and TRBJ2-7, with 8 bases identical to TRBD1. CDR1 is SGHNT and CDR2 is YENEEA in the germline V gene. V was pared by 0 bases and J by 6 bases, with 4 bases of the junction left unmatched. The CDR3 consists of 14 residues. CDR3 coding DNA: TGTGCCAGCAGCTTAGATCCCACAGGGGGCGAGCAGTACTTC. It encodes CASSLDPTGGEQYF.

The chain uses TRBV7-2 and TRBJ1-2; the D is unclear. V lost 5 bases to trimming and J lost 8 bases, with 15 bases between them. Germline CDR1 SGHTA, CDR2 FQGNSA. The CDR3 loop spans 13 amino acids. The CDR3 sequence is CASSPRQMEGYTF. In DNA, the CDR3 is TGTGCCAGCAGCCCCCGGCAGATGGAAGGCTACACCTTC.

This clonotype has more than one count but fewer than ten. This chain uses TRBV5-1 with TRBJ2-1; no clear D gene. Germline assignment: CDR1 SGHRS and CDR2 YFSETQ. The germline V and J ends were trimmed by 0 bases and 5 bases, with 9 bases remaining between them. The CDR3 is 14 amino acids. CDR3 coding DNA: TGCGCCAGCAGCTTGGCCGGATGGGACAATGAGCAGTTCTTC. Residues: CASSLAGWDNEQFF.

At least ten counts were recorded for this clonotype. As DNA, the CDR3 is TGTGCCAGCACCGCCCTTGGGAGGGCTGGAGATACGCAGTATTTT. The encoded protein is CASTALGRAGDTQYF. V is TRBV28 and J is TRBJ2-3, with TRBD2 matching over 7 bases. Germline lookup yields CDR1 MDHEN and CDR2 SYDVKM. J lost 5 bases, V lost 7 bases, and 12 bases had no gene match. The CDR3 has 15 residues.

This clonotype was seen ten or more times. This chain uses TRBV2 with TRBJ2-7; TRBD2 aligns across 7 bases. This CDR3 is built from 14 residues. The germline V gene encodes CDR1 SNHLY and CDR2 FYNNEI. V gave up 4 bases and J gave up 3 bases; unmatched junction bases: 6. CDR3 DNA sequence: TGTGCCAGCAGTGGACTAGCAGAACGCTACGAGCAGTACTTC. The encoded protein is CASSGLAERYEQYF.

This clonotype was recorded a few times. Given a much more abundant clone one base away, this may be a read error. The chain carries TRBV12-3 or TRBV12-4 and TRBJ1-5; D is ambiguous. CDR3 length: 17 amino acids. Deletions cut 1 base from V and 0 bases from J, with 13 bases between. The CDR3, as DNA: TGTGCCAGCAGTTTAGGGGCCGGGCTTGATAGCAATCAGCCCCAGCATTTT. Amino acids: CASSLGAGLDSNQPQHF.

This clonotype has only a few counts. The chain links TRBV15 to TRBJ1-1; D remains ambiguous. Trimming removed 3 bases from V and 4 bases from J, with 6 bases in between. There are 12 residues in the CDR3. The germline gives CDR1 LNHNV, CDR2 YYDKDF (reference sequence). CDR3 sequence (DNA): TGTGCCACCAGCAGCGCGGGCACTGAAGCTTTCTTT. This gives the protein CATSSAGTEAFF.

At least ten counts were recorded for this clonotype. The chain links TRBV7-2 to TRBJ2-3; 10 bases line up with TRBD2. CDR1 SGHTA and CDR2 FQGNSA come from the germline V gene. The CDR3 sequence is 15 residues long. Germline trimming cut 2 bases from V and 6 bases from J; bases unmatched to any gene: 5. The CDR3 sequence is CASSLFSGRADTQYF. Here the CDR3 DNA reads TGTGCCAGCAGCTTATTCAGCGGGAGGGCTGATACGCAGTATTTT. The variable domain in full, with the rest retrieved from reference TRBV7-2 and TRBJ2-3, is GAGVSQSPSNKVTEKGKDVELRCDPISGHTALYWYRQSLGQGLEFLIYFQGNSAPDKSGLPSDRFSAERTGGSVSTLTIQRTQQEDSAVYLCASSLFSGRADTQYFGPGTRLTVL.

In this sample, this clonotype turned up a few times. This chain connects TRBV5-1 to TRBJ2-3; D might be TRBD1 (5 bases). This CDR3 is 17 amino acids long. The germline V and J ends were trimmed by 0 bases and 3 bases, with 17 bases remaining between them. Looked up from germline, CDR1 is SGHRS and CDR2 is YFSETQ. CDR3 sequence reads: CASSLARGAGVTDTQYF. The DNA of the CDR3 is TGCGCCAGCAGCTTGGCCCGTGGGGCAGGAGTGACAGATACGCAGTATTTT. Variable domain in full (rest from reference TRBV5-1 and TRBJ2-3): KAGVTQTPRYLIKTRGQQVTLSCSPISGHRSVSWYQQTPGQGLQFLFEYFSETQRNKGNFPGRFSGRQFSNSRSEMNVSTLELGDSALYLCASSLARGAGVTDTQYFGPGTRLTVL.

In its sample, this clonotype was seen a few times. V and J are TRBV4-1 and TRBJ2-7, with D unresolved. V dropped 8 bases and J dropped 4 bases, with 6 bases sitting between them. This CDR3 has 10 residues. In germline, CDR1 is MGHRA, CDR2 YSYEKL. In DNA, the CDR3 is TGCGCCAGCGGAGAATACGAGCAGTACTTC. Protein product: CASGEYEQYF.

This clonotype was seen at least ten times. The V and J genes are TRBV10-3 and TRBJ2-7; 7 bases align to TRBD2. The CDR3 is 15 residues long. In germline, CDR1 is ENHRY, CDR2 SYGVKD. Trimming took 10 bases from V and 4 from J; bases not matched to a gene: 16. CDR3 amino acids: CATRTDRTRVYEQYF. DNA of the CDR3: TGTGCCACCAGAACCGACCGGACTAGAGTTTACGAGCAGTACTTC.

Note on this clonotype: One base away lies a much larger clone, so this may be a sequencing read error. The chain's CDR3 is CASSPDRYNEQLF. CDR3 sequence (DNA): TGTGCCAGCAGTCCCGACAGGTACAATGAGCAGCTCTTC. The V gene is TRBV7-6, the J gene TRBJ2-1; D may be TRBD1 (6 bases). Per the germline V gene, CDR1 is SGHVS and CDR2 is FNYEAQ. The CDR3 length is 13 residues.

The CDR3 sequence is CASSPGATLSYEQYF. The CDR3, as DNA: TGCGCCAGCAGCCCGGGTGCTACACTGTCCTACGAGCAGTACTTC. The chain carries TRBV5-1 and TRBJ2-7; D call uncertain. The CDR3 is made up of 15 amino acids. Trimming took off 4 bases at V and 1 base at J, with 15 bases between the two ends. The V gene's germline CDR1 is SGHRS and CDR2 YFSETQ.